This TCR beta chain came from a study of blood T cell repertoires in COVID-19. Whole-study context: Spain, Italy and the United States supplied samples that represented acute and convalescent COVID-19. PBMCs, B-cell-depleted T cells, or T cells were the source of the cDNA or gDNA that made up the material.

Methods used by the authors: Reference gene primer amplification in the assay estimated nucleated cell counts. Using immunoSEQ multiplex PCR, the repertoire was profiled, and TCRdb retains in-frame clones only, with some absent. Clone size and the V and J calls come from that table; the DNA yielded D and trimming. The sample yields tens of thousands of clones, around 82% seen once. The source material was peripheral blood. The TCR sequence derives from an elderly woman with active or convalescent COVID-19.

DNA of the CDR3: TGTGCCAGCAGCTTCCGACAGGGAGAGACCCAGTACTTC. Translating it yields CASSFRQGETQYF. This sequence joins TRBV7-2 and TRBJ2-5; the match to TRBD1 covers 7 bases. In germline, CDR1 is SGHTA, CDR2 FQGNSA. This CDR3 comprises 13 residues. The V segment lost 3 bases and the J segment 4 bases; nucleotides outside the gene matches: 2.